This T cell receptor beta chain stems from a study of T cells after posttransplantation cyclophosphamide. Cyclophosphamide on days +3 and +4 followed busulfan-fludarabine conditioning and a marrow graft. Repertoires were generated with immunoSEQ multiplex PCR, while TCRdb's copy carries only in-frame clones and drops some. The sample includes roughly 11,000 clones, about 93% of them seen just once. Study-level results: Blood and skin or GI T cell repertoires showed limited TRB overlap. TRB clonality was highly associated with recipient CMV seropositivity and reactivation.

This CDR3 has 15 residues. Germline assignment: CDR1 SGDLS and CDR2 YYNGEE. Points on this clone: Antigen specificity is unknown. At one end the junction does not follow the germline gene, possibly because of a read error.

This TCR was sampled from a female patient between 25 and 45 years old who received an allogeneic stem cell transplant from an unrelated donor, was CMV-positive, and had no GVHD. These T cells may partly come from the graft donor. This material consisted of PBMCs, taken after allogeneic stem cell transplant with posttransplant cyclophosphamide. This chain joins TRBV9 and TRBJ2-1; the match to TRBD2 covers 9 bases. The DNA for the CDR3 is TGTACCAGCAGCCCGACTAGCGGAGCTTACAATGAGCAGTTCTTC. Amino acid sequence: CTSSPTSGAYNEQFF. Filled out from reference TRBV9 and TRBJ2-1, the complete variable domain reads DSGVTQTPKHLITATGQRVTLRCSPRSGDLSVYWYQQSLDQGLQFLIQYYNGEERAKGNILERFSAQQFPDLHSELNLSSLELGDSALYFCTSSPTSGAYNEQFFGPGTRLTVL.